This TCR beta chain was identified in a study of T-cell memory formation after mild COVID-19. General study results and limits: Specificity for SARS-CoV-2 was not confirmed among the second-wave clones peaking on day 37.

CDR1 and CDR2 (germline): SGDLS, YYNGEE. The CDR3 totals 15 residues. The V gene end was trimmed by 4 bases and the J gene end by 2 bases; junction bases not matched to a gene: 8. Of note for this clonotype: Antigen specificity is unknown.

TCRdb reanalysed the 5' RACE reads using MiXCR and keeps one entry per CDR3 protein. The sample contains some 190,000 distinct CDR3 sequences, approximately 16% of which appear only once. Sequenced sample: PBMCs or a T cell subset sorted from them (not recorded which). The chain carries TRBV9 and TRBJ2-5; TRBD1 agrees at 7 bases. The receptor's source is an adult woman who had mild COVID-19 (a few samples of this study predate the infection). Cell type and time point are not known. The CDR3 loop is CASSMGQYRQETQYF. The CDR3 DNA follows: TGTGCCAGCAGCATGGGACAGTACCGACAAGAGACCCAGTACTTC.